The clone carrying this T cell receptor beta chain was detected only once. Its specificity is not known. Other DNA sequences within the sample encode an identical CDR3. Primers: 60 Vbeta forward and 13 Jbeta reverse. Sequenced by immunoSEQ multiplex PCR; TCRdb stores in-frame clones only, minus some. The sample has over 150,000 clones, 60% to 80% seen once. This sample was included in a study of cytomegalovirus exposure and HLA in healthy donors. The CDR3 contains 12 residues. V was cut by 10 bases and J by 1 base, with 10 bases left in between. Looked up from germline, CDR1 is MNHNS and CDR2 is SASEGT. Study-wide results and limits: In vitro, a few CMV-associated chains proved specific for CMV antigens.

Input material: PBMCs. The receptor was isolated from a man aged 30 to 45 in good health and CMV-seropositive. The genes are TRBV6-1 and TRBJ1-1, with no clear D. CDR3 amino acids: CAMSRGNTEAFF. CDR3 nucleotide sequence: TGTGCCATGAGCCGAGGGAACACTGAAGCTTTCTTT.